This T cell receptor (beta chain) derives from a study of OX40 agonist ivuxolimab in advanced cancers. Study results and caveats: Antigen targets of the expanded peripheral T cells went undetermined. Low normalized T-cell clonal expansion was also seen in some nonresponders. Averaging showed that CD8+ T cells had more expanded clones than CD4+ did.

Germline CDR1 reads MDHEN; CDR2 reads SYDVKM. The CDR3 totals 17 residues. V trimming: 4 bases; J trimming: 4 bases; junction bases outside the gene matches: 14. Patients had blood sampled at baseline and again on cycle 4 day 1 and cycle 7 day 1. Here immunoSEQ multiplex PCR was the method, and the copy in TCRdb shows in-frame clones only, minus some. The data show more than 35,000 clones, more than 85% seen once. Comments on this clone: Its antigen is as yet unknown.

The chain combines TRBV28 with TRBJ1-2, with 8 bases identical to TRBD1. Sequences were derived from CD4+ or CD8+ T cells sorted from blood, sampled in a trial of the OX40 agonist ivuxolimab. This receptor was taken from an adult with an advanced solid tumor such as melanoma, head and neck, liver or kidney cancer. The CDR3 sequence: CASSYDKRETGGYGYTF. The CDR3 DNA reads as TGTGCCAGCAGTTATGACAAACGAGAAACAGGGGGCTATGGCTACACCTTC.